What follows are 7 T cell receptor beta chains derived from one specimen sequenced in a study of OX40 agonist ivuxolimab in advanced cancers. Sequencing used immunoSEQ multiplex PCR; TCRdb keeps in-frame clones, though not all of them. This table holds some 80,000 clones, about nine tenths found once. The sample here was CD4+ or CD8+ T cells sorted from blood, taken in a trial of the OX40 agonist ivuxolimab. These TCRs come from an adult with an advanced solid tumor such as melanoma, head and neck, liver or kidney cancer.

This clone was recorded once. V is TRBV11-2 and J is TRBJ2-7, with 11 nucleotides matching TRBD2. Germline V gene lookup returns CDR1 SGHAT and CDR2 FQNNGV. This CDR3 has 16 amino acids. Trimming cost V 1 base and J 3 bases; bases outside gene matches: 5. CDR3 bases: TGTGCCAGCAGCTTAGGGACTAGCGGGTTTCTCTACGAGCAGTACTTC. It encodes CASSLGTSGFLYEQYF.

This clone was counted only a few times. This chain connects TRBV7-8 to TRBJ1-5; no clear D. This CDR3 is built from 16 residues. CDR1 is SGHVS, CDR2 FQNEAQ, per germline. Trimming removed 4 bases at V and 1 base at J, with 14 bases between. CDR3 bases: TGTGCCAGCAGCTCGATTGGACCCTTAAGCAATCAGCCCCAGCATTTT. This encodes CASSSIGPLSNQPQHF.

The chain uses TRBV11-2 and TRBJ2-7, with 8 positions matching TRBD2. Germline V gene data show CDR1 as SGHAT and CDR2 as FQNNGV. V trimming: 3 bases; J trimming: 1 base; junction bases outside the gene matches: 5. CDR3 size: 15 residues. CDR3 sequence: CASSLGPSGSYEQYF. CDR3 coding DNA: TGTGCCAGCAGCTTGGGTCCTAGCGGGTCCTACGAGCAGTACTTC.

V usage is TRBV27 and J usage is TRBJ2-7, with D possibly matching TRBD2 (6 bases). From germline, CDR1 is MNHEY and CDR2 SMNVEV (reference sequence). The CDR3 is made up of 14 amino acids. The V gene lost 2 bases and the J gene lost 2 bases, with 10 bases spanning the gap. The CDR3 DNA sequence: TGTGCCAGCAGTTTACAGGGAGGTCCCTACGAGCAGTACTTC. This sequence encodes CASSLQGGPYEQYF.

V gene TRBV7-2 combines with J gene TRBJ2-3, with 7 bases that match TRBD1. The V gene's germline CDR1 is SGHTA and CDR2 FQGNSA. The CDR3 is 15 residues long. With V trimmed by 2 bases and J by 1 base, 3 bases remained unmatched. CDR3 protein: CASSLYTGGTDTQYF. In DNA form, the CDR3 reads TGTGCCAGCAGCTTATATACAGGGGGCACAGATACGCAGTATTTT.

As DNA, the CDR3 is TGTGCCAGCAGCCTTCAGGGGCGGGGGGGAGAGCAGTACTTC. Translation gives CASSLQGRGGEQYF. This rearrangement joins TRBV14 to TRBJ2-7; 9 nucleotides agree with TRBD2. The CDR3 runs to 14 residues. V shed 4 bases and J 7 bases; nucleotides not matched to a gene: 8. Germline V gives CDR1 SGHDN, CDR2 FVKESK.

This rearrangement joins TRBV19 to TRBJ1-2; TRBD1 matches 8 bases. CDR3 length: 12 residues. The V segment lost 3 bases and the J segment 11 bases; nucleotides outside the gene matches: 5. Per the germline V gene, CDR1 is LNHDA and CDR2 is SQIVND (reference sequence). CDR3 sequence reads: CASSIPGGVYTF. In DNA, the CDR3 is TGTGCCAGTAGTATCCCAGGGGGCGTATACACCTTC.